Shown below are 15 T cell receptor beta chains from a single sample sequenced in a study of T cells in Graves' hyperthyroidism and ophthalmopathy. The TCR beta CDR3 regions underwent amplification using RNA transcripts as the source. The TCR CDR3 was amplified in a first-round RT-PCR using the HTBI primer set. TCRdb re-called the multiplex PCR reads with MiXCR, one entry per CDR3 protein. The sample holds around 760,000 distinct CDR3 sequences; just over 35% are singletons and the top ten take 30% to 40%. Specimen: blood. Source of these receptors: a woman in her 40s with Graves' hyperthyroidism.

This clonotype has at least ten counts. The chain employs TRBV20-1 and TRBJ2-6, with 7 bases identical to TRBD1. V shed 6 bases and J 0 bases; nucleotides not matched to a gene: 14. The CDR3 has 18 residues. The germline gives CDR1 DFQATT, CDR2 SNEGSKA (reference sequence). CDR3 in DNA: TGCAGTGCCCTGGGCGCCGGACAGGTCAGCTCTGGGGCCAACGTCCTGACTTTC. It translates to CSALGAGQVSSGANVLTF.

V is TRBV5-1 and J is TRBJ2-5; weak D call: TRBD1 (6 bases). The ends were cut back, 6 bases at V and 1 base at J, with 13 bases in the middle. Looked up from germline, CDR1 is SGHRS and CDR2 is YFSETQ. CDR3 size: 14 residues. CDR3 nucleotide sequence: TGCGCCAGCACCAGTGGACAGACCCAAGAGACCCAGTACTTC. This translates into CASTSGQTQETQYF.

This clonotype was observed many times. CDR3 residues: CSARDSAAYEQYF. CDR3 nucleotide sequence: TGCAGTGCTAGAGACTCAGCGGCTTACGAGCAGTACTTC. The rearrangement joins TRBV20-1 to TRBJ2-7, with D maybe TRBD2 (5 bases). V was clipped by 0 bases and J by 4 bases, with 10 bases between them. Germline CDR1 and CDR2: DFQATT and SNEGSKA (reference sequence). CDR3 length equals 13 residues.

The chain is built from TRBV11-1 and TRBJ1-6, with 8 bases lining up with TRBD1. Trimming took 8 bases from V and 5 from J; bases not matched to a gene: 5. CDR3 size: 14 residues. CDR1 SGHAT and CDR2 FQDESV come from the germline V gene (reference sequence). The CDR3 is CASGQGSHNSPLHF. The CDR3 nucleotides read TGTGCCAGCGGACAGGGTTCCCATAATTCACCCCTCCACTTT.

This clonotype was observed at least ten times. This chain joins TRBV9 and TRBJ1-2; 7 nucleotides align to TRBD1. Germline V CDR1 and CDR2: SGDLS, YYNGEE. V was pared by 6 bases and J by 0 bases, with 5 bases of the junction left unmatched. This CDR3 is built from 14 residues. The CDR3 region has the DNA TGTGCCAGCACCCAGGGGGTCACTAACTATGGCTACACCTTC. This translates into CASTQGVTNYGYTF. The variable domain in full, completed from reference TRBV9 and TRBJ1-2, reads DSGVTQTPKHLITATGQRVTLRCSPRSGDLSVYWYQQSLDQGLQFLIQYYNGEERAKGNILERFSAQQFPDLHSELNLSSLELGDSALYFCASTQGVTNYGYTFGSGTRLTVV.

This clonotype has at least ten counts. J is TRBJ2-7 and V is TRBV12-3 or TRBV12-4; D unclear. The length of the CDR3 is 15 residues. V shed 5 bases and J shed 6 bases, with 20 bases lying between them. CDR3 protein: CASSPLPLVVGEQYF. CDR3 nucleotides: TGTGCCAGCAGTCCCCTCCCCCTTGTAGTGGGCGAGCAGTACTTC.

This clonotype came up a few times. J is TRBJ2-5 and V is TRBV12-3 or TRBV12-4, with D unclear. Trimming took 3 bases from V and 2 from J, leaving 10 bases between them. CDR3 length equals 14 residues. In DNA form, the CDR3 reads TGTGCCAGCAGTTTTCTACCGAATCAAGAGACCCAGTACTTC. It translates to CASSFLPNQETQYF.

V gene TRBV7-8 combines with J gene TRBJ2-5; D gene uncertain. The CDR3 sequence is 14 residues long. Germline loops: CDR1 SGHVS, CDR2 FQNEAQ. Trimming stripped 8 bases from V and 1 base from J, with 14 bases between. This CDR3 is CASSPQLFQETQYF. In DNA form, the CDR3 reads TGTGCCAGCTCACCACAGCTTTTCCAAGAGACCCAGTACTTC.

V is TRBV20-1 and J is TRBJ1-1, with a possible D match to TRBD1 (5 bases). From germline, CDR1 is DFQATT and CDR2 SNEGSKA (reference sequence). CDR3 length: 14 residues. Trimming stripped 2 bases from V and 3 bases from J, with 13 bases between. CDR3 protein: CSARSGLTYTEAFF. CDR3 DNA sequence: TGCAGTGCTAGATCGGGACTTACGTACACTGAAGCTTTCTTT.

This clonotype was seen ten or more times. V and J are TRBV12-3 or TRBV12-4 and TRBJ2-2; D is uncertain. The CDR3 consists of 13 residues. With 6 bases removed from V and 8 bases from J, the gap between germline ends came to 13 bases. The CDR3 here is CASSYDTGGELFF. CDR3 nucleotides: TGTGCCAGCAGCTATGACACGGGTGGGGAGCTGTTTTTT.

On this clonotype itself: Germline is not matched at one junction end, which may reflect a read error. The chain couples TRBV10-3 to TRBJ1-2; D not resolved. This CDR3 contains 17 residues. Germline V gene lookup returns CDR1 ENHRY and CDR2 SYGVKD. Here the CDR3 DNA reads TGTGCCAGCAGTATCGAAACCGCCCACCTGGGTAACTATGGCTACACCTTC. Translated, it gives CASSIETAHLGNYGYTF.

On this clonotype itself: A read error may account for a junction end that differs from germline. The chain couples TRBV10-2 to TRBJ1-1; D call uncertain. Germline V gene sequence: CDR1 WSHSY, CDR2 SAAADI. The CDR3 has 13 residues. CDR3 nucleotide sequence: TGTGCCAGCAGTTACAACGGGGACACTGAAGCTTTCTTT. Its translation is CASSYNGDTEAFF.

This clonotype showed up many times. The CDR3, as DNA: TGTGCCAGCAGCGTAGGAGCGGGGCGTGACGAAAAACTGTTTTTT. Translation: CASSVGAGRDEKLFF. The rearrangement uses TRBV9 and TRBJ1-4; a weak D match, TRBD1 (5 bases). Germline loops: CDR1 SGDLS, CDR2 YYNGEE. V was pared by 0 bases and J by 8 bases, with 14 bases between. CDR3 length equals 15 residues.

This clonotype was seen ten or more times. V and J are TRBV5-5 and TRBJ2-7; TRBD1 is a possible D gene (5 bases). The CDR3 has 14 residues. Trimming stripped 4 bases from V and 1 base from J, with 12 bases between. Per the germline V gene, CDR1 is SGHKS and CDR2 is YYEKEE (reference sequence). Here the CDR3 DNA reads TGTGCCAGCAGCCGTCAGACAGATTCCTACGAGCAGTACTTC. Encoded protein: CASSRQTDSYEQYF.

The genes are TRBV4-3 and TRBJ2-7, with 7 bases lining up with TRBD1. Germline values: CDR1 LGHNA, CDR2 YSLEER. Trimming cost V 4 bases and J 3 bases; bases outside gene matches: 6. This CDR3 contains 14 residues. The CDR3 sequence is CASSLRDSDYEQYF. The CDR3 region has the DNA TGCGCCAGCAGCCTCCGGGACAGCGACTACGAGCAGTACTTC.